A single sample is the source of the 10 T cell receptor beta chains below, sequenced in a study of patients and donors after allogeneic stem cell transplantation. TCRdb redid the calling of the RT-PCR reads with MiXCR, one entry per CDR3 protein. The sample shows 400,000 to 450,000 distinct CDR3 sequences, 16% of them seen only once. What was sequenced was blood, either unsorted or a sorted T cell fraction (not recorded which). The source of these receptors is a human donor who was either an allogeneic HSCT recipient or a stem cell or donor lymphocyte infusion donor (not recorded which). It is not recorded whose cells these are; they may come from a transplant donor.

The gene calls are TRBV12-3 or TRBV12-4 and TRBJ1-1; D remains unclear. The CDR3 covers 15 residues. Trimming took off 8 bases at V and 2 bases at J, with 18 bases between the two ends. The CDR3 DNA is TGTGCCAGCGGTGGAGGAGGGAGTTATAACACTGAAGCTTTCTTT. Its protein product is CASGGGGSYNTEAFF.

This clonotype has a count of ten or more. The V call is TRBV20-1, the J call TRBJ2-7; the match to TRBD1 covers 11 bases. This CDR3 comprises 15 residues. Trimming removed 0 bases from V and 3 bases from J; junction bases left unmatched: 4. Germline CDR1 reads DFQATT; CDR2 reads SNEGSKA (reference sequence). CDR3 sequence reads: CSARDPGTGGYEQYF. The CDR3 DNA reads TGCAGTGCTAGAGATCCCGGGACAGGGGGCTACGAGCAGTACTTC.

This clonotype was counted only a few times. This rearrangement joins TRBV29-1 to TRBJ1-2; D is uncertain. Germline values: CDR1 SQVTM, CDR2 ANQGSEA. There are 12 residues in the CDR3. Trimming took 4 bases from V and 2 from J, leaving 8 bases between them. CDR3 sequence (DNA): TGCAGCGTTGGTATGGAAAACTATGGCTACACCTTC. It is translated as CSVGMENYGYTF.

This clonotype came up a few times. The V call is TRBV24-1, the J call TRBJ2-3; 12 bases line up with TRBD2. Trimming at V came to 0 bases and at J to 1 base, leaving 10 bases not matched to a gene. Looked up from germline, CDR1 is KGHDR and CDR2 is SFDVKD. The CDR3 extends over 20 amino acids. CDR3 nucleotides: TGTGCCACCAGTGATTTGAAGACTAGCGGGAGCTGGGGGGGCACAGATACGCAGTATTTT. As protein: CATSDLKTSGSWGGTDTQYF.

There are a few counts of this clonotype. The chain joins TRBV5-1 to TRBJ1-4; D gene unclear. This CDR3 has 9 amino acids. V lost 5 bases, J lost 10 bases, and 3 bases lay in between. In germline, CDR1 is SGHRS, CDR2 YFSETQ. In DNA form, the CDR3 reads TGCGCCAGCAGGGGAAAACTGTTTTTT. Its translation is CASRGKLFF.

This clonotype was recorded only once. The chain uses TRBV12-3 or TRBV12-4 and TRBJ2-1; possibly TRBD1 for D (6 bases). This CDR3 region has 14 residues. V lost 5 bases to trimming and J lost 3 bases, with 11 bases between them. CDR3 nucleotides: TGTGCCAGCAGTGGCGAGGGGGTCTACAATGAGCAGTTCTTC. Its protein is CASSGEGVYNEQFF.

This clonotype was seen a handful of times. The chain couples TRBV18 to TRBJ1-3, with TRBD1 matching over 7 bases. Germline CDR1 KGHSH, CDR2 LQKENI. CDR3 size: 15 residues. The V segment lost 4 bases and the J segment 5 bases; nucleotides outside the gene matches: 8. CDR3 sequence (DNA): TGTGCCAGCTCACGGCAGGGGGAAAAGAGAAACACCATATATTTT. The encoded protein is CASSRQGEKRNTIYF.

V and J are TRBV3-1 and TRBJ2-3; no reliable D call. Trimming cost V 5 bases and J 1 base, with 13 bases left between them. The V gene's germline CDR1 is LGHDT and CDR2 YNNKEL (reference sequence). The length of the CDR3 is 15 residues. The CDR3 region is CASSNDPTRTDTQYF. The CDR3 DNA reads TGTGCCAGCAGCAACGACCCAACGCGCACAGATACGCAGTATTTT.

This clonotype was found a few times. The V call is TRBV7-9, the J call TRBJ1-1; D gene unclear. Trimming shortened V by 1 base and J by 0 bases, and 9 bases separated the two germline ends. CDR3 size: 15 residues. Germline CDR1 SEHNR, CDR2 FQNEAQ (reference sequence). In nucleotides, the CDR3 is TGTGCCAGCAGCTTAGGGGAGAATATGAACACTGAAGCTTTCTTT. This encodes CASSLGENMNTEAFF.

The V call is TRBV3-1, the J call TRBJ2-3; 8 bases are shared with TRBD2. Germline V gene data show CDR1 as LGHDT and CDR2 as YNNKEL (reference sequence). The CDR3 spans 16 residues. Germline trimming cut 4 bases from V and 4 bases from J; bases unmatched to any gene: 10. This CDR3 is CASSPERGLAPDTQYF. CDR3 bases: TGTGCCAGCAGCCCAGAACGAGGACTAGCACCAGATACGCAGTATTTT.